This TCR beta chain appears in the sequencing data of a study of cytomegalovirus exposure and HLA in healthy donors. Use of 60 Vbeta and 13 Jbeta primers characterized the PCR. Assay used: immunoSEQ multiplex PCR; TCRdb lists only in-frame clones, some missing. Of about 130,000 clones in the sample, about 70% were seen once. Study results and caveats: Later analysis identified a missense DCLRE1C variant that was linked to TCR beta V- and J-gene trimming. In vitro testing confirmed three CMV-associated chains as specific for CMV antigens. Cytomegalovirus status was reportedly diagnosed by the classifier with high sensitivity and specificity. Reports state that TCR beta sequences accurately predicted most subjects' HLA-A and HLA-B alleles.

On this clone: Its specificity is unknown.

This CDR3 is 16 amino acids long. Trimming removed 3 bases from V and 2 bases from J, with 16 bases in between. Germline CDR1 MGHRA, CDR2 YSYEKL. This TCR was recovered from a woman aged 60-70 years in good health and CMV-seropositive. V and J are TRBV4-1 and TRBJ1-2; tentative D call: TRBD1 (6 bases). Source material: PBMCs. CDR3 nucleotides: TGCGCCAGCAGCCATGGGGGCGACGGCCCCAACTATGGCTACACCTTC. This codes for CASSHGGDGPNYGYTF.